These 4 T cell receptor beta chains were all obtained from the same sample, sequenced in a study of blood T cell repertoires in COVID-19. Method: immunoSEQ multiplex PCR; TCRdb's copy keeps in-frame clones and lacks some. The profile shows 180,000 or so clones, 86% of them singletons. Sequencing input: PBMCs or T cells enriched from blood (not recorded which). The source of these receptors is a woman aged 25 to 39 who had recovered from COVID-19.

Points on this clone: This sample also contains other DNA sequences that code for the same CDR3. The chain links TRBV28 to TRBJ1-2; 11 bases agree with TRBD1. Germline V gene sequence: CDR1 MDHEN, CDR2 SYDVKM. This CDR3 has 14 amino acids. The V and J ends lost 4 bases and 4 bases, in that order; junction bases with no gene match: 2. CDR3: CASSSGTGGYGYTF. CDR3 nucleotide sequence: TGTGCCAGCAGTTCCGGGACAGGGGGCTATGGCTACACCTTC.

The rearrangement links TRBV5-1 to TRBJ1-2; 9 bases agree with TRBD1. The CDR3 has 15 residues. V shed 4 bases and J 5 bases; nucleotides not matched to a gene: 9. The germline V gene encodes CDR1 SGHRS and CDR2 YFSETQ. DNA of the CDR3: TGCGCCAGCAGCAGTGAACAGGGGGCAGGGTATGGCTACACCTTC. Residues: CASSSEQGAGYGYTF.

This clone turned up a few times. This chain links TRBV18 with TRBJ2-7, with a possible D match to TRBD1 (5 bases). Between the trimmed V and J ends, which lost 2 bases and 6 bases, there was a span of 8 bases. The CDR3 sequence is 12 residues long. Germline CDR1 and CDR2: KGHSH and LQKENI. Here the CDR3 reads CASSPNQGEQYF. The CDR3 bases are TGTGCCAGCTCACCAAATCAGGGCGAGCAGTACTTC.

The chain is built from TRBV2 and TRBJ1-2, with TRBD1 matching over 9 bases. Germline values: CDR1 SNHLY, CDR2 FYNNEI. This CDR3 is 16 amino acids long. The V segment lost 5 bases and the J segment 1 base; nucleotides outside the gene matches: 8. The CDR3 protein is CASSPGQGNGNYGYTF. The CDR3 DNA follows: TGTGCCAGCAGTCCGGGACAGGGAAATGGTAACTATGGCTACACCTTC.